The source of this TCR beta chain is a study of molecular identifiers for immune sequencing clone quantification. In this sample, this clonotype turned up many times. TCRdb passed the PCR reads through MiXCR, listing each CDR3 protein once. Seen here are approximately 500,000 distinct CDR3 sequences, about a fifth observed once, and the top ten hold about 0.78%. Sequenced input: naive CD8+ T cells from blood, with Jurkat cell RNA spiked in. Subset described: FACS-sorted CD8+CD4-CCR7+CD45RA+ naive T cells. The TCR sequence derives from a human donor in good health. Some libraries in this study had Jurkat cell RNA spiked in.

The CDR3 DNA sequence: TGCAGCGGAGGAAGTTGGGGAGTGAACACTGAAGCTTTCTTT. It translates to CSGGSWGVNTEAFF. The V gene is TRBV29-1, the J gene TRBJ1-1; D gene ambiguous. The germline gives CDR1 SQVTM, CDR2 ANQGSEA. This CDR3 comprises 14 residues. Trimming left V 7 bases short and J 0 bases short, with 15 bases between.